The sequence of this T cell receptor (beta chain) was determined in a study of T cell repertoires in cytomegalovirus infection. Study-wide background: Alongside well-studied HLA-B-restricted CMV epitopes, recently identified HLA-C-restricted CMV epitopes were also used. Through public TCR beta signatures, both CMV infection and matching HLA type were indicated. Study conclusions and caveats: Carriers of CMV plus the relevant HLA were identified by cumulative public TCR beta family frequency. HLA-C-restricted CMV clonotypes gave the most frequent clonotype in two of eight donors.

CDR3 size: 15 residues. Germline lookup yields CDR1 WSHSY and CDR2 SAAADI. V was trimmed by 3 bases and J by 0 bases, leaving 8 bases between them. TCRdb analysed the reads with MiXCR anew, one entry per CDR3 protein. The sample comprises some 940,000 distinct CDR3 sequences, less than 40% of which are singletons, and around 15% rests with the top ten. Details on this clonotype: Its antigen is undetermined.

Material: cultured CD8+ T cells from PBMCs, obtained from culture after CMV antigen stimulation. The receptor comes from a human donor in good health (CMV status not recorded). Some clones in this sample may be carry-over from other donors' samples. The chain couples TRBV10-2 to TRBJ2-2; D is undetermined. The CDR3 region is CASSDLAPNTGELFF. The CDR3 bases are TGCGCCAGCAGTGATTTGGCCCCGAACACCGGGGAGCTGTTTTTT.